The 32 T cell receptor beta chains given below trace back to one sample, sequenced in a study of shared clonotypes between healthy human individuals. The data were produced by immunoSEQ multiplex PCR, yet TCRdb's version contains in-frame clones alone and is incomplete. The sample consists of 2,500,000 or so clones, approximately 94% of them appearing once. The sample consisted of naive CD4+ T cells from PBMCs. The sample's subset: CD45RA+ positively selected. Receptors were obtained from a young man in good health. Some clones in this sample may be carry-over from other donors' samples.

The chain joins TRBV6-1 to TRBJ1-2; the match to TRBD1 covers 9 bases. Trimming took 2 bases from V and 3 from J; bases not matched to a gene: 4. Germline assignment: CDR1 MNHNS and CDR2 SASEGT. This CDR3 is 15 amino acids long. CDR3 in DNA: TGTGCCAGCAGTGAAAGGACAGGGGCGGACTATGGCTACACCTTC. Its translation: CASSERTGADYGYTF.

CDR3 nucleotide sequence: TGTGCCAGCTCCCCCGAGGGCGGTTCGACTGAAGCTTTCTTT. It translates to CASSPEGGSTEAFF. J is TRBJ1-1 and V is TRBV18; D ambiguous. The length of the CDR3 is 14 residues. Germline-derived CDR1 and CDR2 are KGHSH and LQKENI. Trimming pared 6 bases from V and 5 bases from J, leaving 16 bases between.

Note on this clone: Other DNA sequences of this sample code for an identical CDR3. The rearrangement links TRBV15 to TRBJ2-7, with D possibly being TRBD1 (5 bases). Per the germline V gene, CDR1 is LNHNV and CDR2 is YYDKDF (reference sequence). V was clipped by 3 bases and J by 4 bases, with 10 bases between them. This CDR3 has 13 residues. CDR3 DNA sequence: TGTGCCACCAGCAGCACCCCAGGGTACGAGCAGTACTTC. It translates to CATSSTPGYEQYF.

The genes are TRBV7-2 and TRBJ1-1, with D possibly being TRBD1 (6 bases). V lost 5 bases and J 1 base, leaving 14 bases between the germline ends. This CDR3 is built from 15 residues. The germline gives CDR1 SGHTA, CDR2 FQGNSA. The CDR3 DNA reads as TGTGCCAGCAGCCGATCCCCCAGGGGGAACACTGAAGCTTTCTTT. Its translation: CASSRSPRGNTEAFF.

This chain uses TRBV14 with TRBJ2-7; D is possibly TRBD2 (6 bases). The CDR3 loop spans 15 amino acids. Between the trimmed V and J ends, which lost 5 bases and 4 bases, there was a span of 18 bases. Germline V gene lookup returns CDR1 SGHDN and CDR2 FVKESK. CDR3 nucleotide sequence: TGTGCCAGCAGCGCGCTGGGGGGATTGGAGTACGAGCAGTACTTC. Protein: CASSALGGLEYEQYF.

With respect to this clone: The same CDR3 can be traced to other DNA sequences in this sample. The rearrangement joins TRBV7-2 to TRBJ1-1; 9 nucleotides align to TRBD1. The germline CDR1 and CDR2 sequences are SGHTA and FQGNSA. V was pared by 8 bases and J by 0 bases, with 1 base of the junction left unmatched. CDR3 length: 13 residues. CDR3 loop: CASGTGMNTEAFF. The CDR3 DNA follows: TGTGCCAGCGGGACAGGGATGAACACTGAAGCTTTCTTT.

The V gene is TRBV6-1, the J gene TRBJ2-3; D ambiguous. CDR1 is MNHNS, CDR2 SASEGT, per germline. The CDR3 runs 18 residues. Trimming cost V 2 bases and J 2 bases, with 20 bases left between them. CDR3 nucleotides: TGTGCCAGCAGTGAATACCCCCCCGACAAGGCCTACACAGATACGCAGTATTTT. Amino acid sequence: CASSEYPPDKAYTDTQYF.

The chain recombines TRBV30 with TRBJ2-1; D remains ambiguous. This CDR3 spans 14 amino acids. V shed 2 bases and J shed 4 bases, with 12 bases lying between them. In germline, CDR1 is GTSNPN, CDR2 SVGIG (reference sequence). The CDR3 spells CAWSPAVTYNEQFF. The CDR3 nucleotides are TGTGCCTGGAGTCCGGCAGTTACATACAATGAGCAGTTCTTC.

This clone has only one observation. The genes are TRBV4-1 and TRBJ2-3; 8 nucleotides agree with TRBD2. Per the germline V gene, CDR1 is MGHRA and CDR2 is YSYEKL. V shed 4 bases, J shed 1 base, and the junction held 13 bases outside the gene matches. The CDR3 sequence is 18 residues long. CDR3 residues: CASSPRGSGGDGTDTQYF. CDR3 bases: TGCGCCAGCAGCCCCCGGGGGTCGGGAGGGGATGGCACAGATACGCAGTATTTT.

The chain recombines TRBV10-1 with TRBJ1-3; D ambiguous. Germline V gene data show CDR1 as WNHNN and CDR2 as SYGVQD (reference sequence). CDR3 length: 15 amino acids. Trimming stripped 7 bases from V and 4 bases from J, with 17 bases between. Written as DNA, the CDR3 is TGCGCCAGCATTTTAGATAGTTTGTCCGGAAACACCATATATTTT. It translates to CASILDSLSGNTIYF.

The CDR3 sequence is CASSPQRLAGVREQYF. DNA for the CDR3: TGTGCCAGCAGCCCCCAACGTCTAGCGGGAGTGCGAGAGCAGTACTTC. The rearrangement links TRBV14 to TRBJ2-7; TRBD2 matches 10 bases. The V and J ends lost 4 bases and 7 bases, in that order; junction bases with no gene match: 13. CDR1 is SGHDN and CDR2 is FVKESK in the germline V gene. The CDR3 runs 16 residues.

The chain uses TRBV28 and TRBJ2-1; D gene uncertain. Looked up from germline, CDR1 is MDHEN and CDR2 is SYDVKM. Trimming removed 7 bases at V and 6 bases at J, with 13 bases between. This CDR3 is 13 amino acids long. CDR3 residues: CASTYPPANEQFF. Here the CDR3 DNA reads TGTGCCAGCACTTATCCCCCGGCCAATGAGCAGTTCTTC.

As for this clone: The same CDR3 is also encoded by other DNA sequences in this sample. The chain recombines TRBV28 with TRBJ2-7; 8 bases line up with TRBD2. Looked up from germline, CDR1 is MDHEN and CDR2 is SYDVKM. The CDR3 is made up of 14 amino acids. V lost 7 bases and J lost 0; bases outside the gene matches: 5. In DNA, the CDR3 is TGTGCCAGCACCCCGCTAGCGGGCTCCTACGAGCAGTACTTC. This sequence encodes CASTPLAGSYEQYF.

This clone has a single count. V usage is TRBV18 and J usage is TRBJ1-1; D call uncertain. Germline lookup yields CDR1 KGHSH and CDR2 LQKENI. This CDR3 has 16 amino acids. V lost 3 bases and J 1 base, leaving 15 bases between the germline ends. The CDR3 region has the DNA TGTGCCAGCTCACCCCAGGACGGGGTGACGAACACTGAAGCTTTCTTT. Protein: CASSPQDGVTNTEAFF. Based on the CDR3 plus reference TRBV18 and TRBJ1-1, the full variable domain is NAGVMQNPRHLVRRRGQEARLRCSPMKGHSHVYWYRQLPEEGLKFMVYLQKENIIDESGMPKERFSAEFPKEGPSILRIQQVVRGDSAAYFCASSPQDGVTNTEAFFGQGTRLTVV.

This rearrangement joins TRBV28 to TRBJ1-2; 10 bases are a match to TRBD1. There are 13 residues in the CDR3. V gave up 11 bases and J gave up 4 bases; unmatched junction bases: 7. Germline V gene data show CDR1 as MDHEN and CDR2 as SYDVKM. Written as DNA, the CDR3 is TGTGCCTGCGGACAGGGGGGGACCTATGGCTACACCTTC. It codes for CACGQGGTYGYTF.

Concerning this clone itself: Other nucleotide sequences in the sample specify the same CDR3. The chain uses TRBV18 and TRBJ2-2, with TRBD1 matching 7 bases. This CDR3 spans 16 amino acids. In germline, CDR1 is KGHSH, CDR2 LQKENI. V shed 3 bases, J shed 1 base, and the junction held 5 bases outside the gene matches. CDR3 residues: CASSPRQGENTGELFF. The CDR3 DNA sequence: TGTGCCAGCTCACCGCGACAGGGAGAGAACACCGGGGAGCTGTTTTTT.

DNA of the CDR3: TGTGCCAGCTCACCAAGGCAGGGGATTTCCTACGAGCAGTACTTC. It codes for CASSPRQGISYEQYF. The chain couples TRBV18 to TRBJ2-7, with a tentative D call TRBD1 (6 bases). Looked up from germline, CDR1 is KGHSH and CDR2 is LQKENI. V gave up 2 bases and J gave up 1 base, with 12 bases separating them. CDR3 size: 15 residues.

This chain links TRBV18 with TRBJ2-1, with 12 bases identical to TRBD1. The ends lost 5 bases at V and 7 bases at J; junction bases unmatched: 6. Germline assignment: CDR1 KGHSH and CDR2 LQKENI. The CDR3 runs to 15 residues. The CDR3 loop is CASSSGQGAGNEQFF. CDR3 nucleotides: TGTGCCAGCTCATCGGGACAGGGGGCGGGTAATGAGCAGTTCTTC.

The chain joins TRBV5-6 to TRBJ1-2, with D unresolved. V was pared by 4 bases and J by 7 bases, with 14 bases between. Germline CDR1 reads SGHDT; CDR2 reads YYEEEE. The CDR3 is 13 amino acids. The CDR3 coding sequence is TGTGCCAGCAGCCTAATGAACACCGCTGGCTACACCTTC. Translating gives CASSLMNTAGYTF.

With regard to this clone: At one end, the junction sequence differs from germline, possibly due to a read error. The rearrangement links TRBV7-9 to TRBJ2-5; 8 nucleotides match TRBD2. Germline CDR1 reads SEHNR; CDR2 reads FQNEAQ (reference sequence). There are 12 residues in the CDR3. CDR3 protein: CASSLSPGLVDF. In DNA, the CDR3 is TGTGCCAGCAGCTTATCCCCGGGACTAGTAGACTTC.

This clone occurred once. This sequence joins TRBV14 and TRBJ2-5; 7 positions agree with TRBD1. The germline gives CDR1 SGHDN, CDR2 FVKESK. The length of the CDR3 is 16 residues. Unmatched junction bases numbered 10, after V lost 1 base and J lost 5 bases. This chain's CDR3 is CASSQARQGVGETQYF. As DNA, the CDR3 is TGTGCCAGCAGCCAAGCCCGACAGGGAGTCGGTGAGACCCAGTACTTC.

DNA for the CDR3: TGTGCCAGCAGCCTGGGTGGGTGGCAGGGGGCGTACGAGCAGTACTTC. This encodes CASSLGGWQGAYEQYF. The chain recombines TRBV5-4 with TRBJ2-7; 8 bases match TRBD1. The CDR3 consists of 16 residues. Trimming at V came to 4 bases and at J to 4 bases, leaving 13 bases not matched to a gene. CDR1 and CDR2 from the germline V gene are SGHNT and YYREEE (reference sequence). Complete variable domain (other parts from reference TRBV5-4 and TRBJ2-7): ETGVTQSPTHLIKTRGQQVTLRCSSQSGHNTVSWYQQALGQGPQFIFQYYREEENGRGNFPPRFSGLQFPNYSSELNVNALELDDSALYLCASSLGGWQGAYEQYFGPGTRLTVT.

This clone was seen a few times. The rearrangement joins TRBV5-1 to TRBJ1-1; 7 nucleotides match TRBD1. Germline values: CDR1 SGHRS, CDR2 YFSETQ. Trimming at V came to 5 bases and at J to 0 bases, leaving 4 bases not matched to a gene. The CDR3 covers 14 residues. The CDR3: CASRGDSLNTEAFF. The CDR3, as DNA: TGCGCCAGCAGGGGGGACAGTCTGAACACTGAAGCTTTCTTT.

V gene TRBV7-6 combines with J gene TRBJ2-1; perhaps TRBD2 as D (6 bases). Trimming took 1 base from V and 7 from J, leaving 8 bases between them. This CDR3 spans 13 amino acids. Germline-derived CDR1 and CDR2 are SGHVS and FNYEAQ. CDR3 residues: CASSLDGSNEQFF. The CDR3 nucleotides are TGTGCCAGCAGCTTAGACGGGAGTAATGAGCAGTTCTTC.

The CDR3 protein is CASSVGAGSQNTQYF. DNA of the CDR3: TGTGCCAGCAGCGTAGGCGCAGGCTCCCAAAATACGCAGTATTTT. The rearrangement links TRBV9 to TRBJ2-3, with D unresolved. The CDR3 is 15 amino acids. Germline CDR1 reads SGDLS; CDR2 reads YYNGEE. V was pared by 0 bases and J by 7 bases, with 15 bases between.

The chain carries TRBV28 and TRBJ1-2, with D possibly being TRBD1 (6 bases). V dropped 8 bases and J dropped 3 bases, with 13 bases sitting between them. This CDR3 comprises 13 residues. CDR1 MDHEN and CDR2 SYDVKM come from the germline V gene. Written as DNA, the CDR3 is TGTGCCAGCTCGACCGGGACATACTATGGCTACACCTTC. Translating gives CASSTGTYYGYTF.

This chain links TRBV21-1 with TRBJ2-3; TRBD1, as called in the table, went unchecked against the DNA. TRBV21-1 constitutes a pseudogene. The CDR3 runs to 14 residues. The CDR3 loop is CASSLEQGPDTQYF. CDR3 bases: TGTGCCAGCAGCCTAGAACAGGGGCCAGATACGCAGTATTTT.

On this clone: Other DNA sequences of this sample code for an identical CDR3. V is TRBV5-1 and J is TRBJ1-1; no clear D. Deletions cut 1 base from V and 1 base from J, with 8 bases between. The germline CDR1 and CDR2 sequences are SGHRS and YFSETQ. The length of the CDR3 is 14 residues. The CDR3 loop reads CASSLSPGNTEAFF. CDR3 nucleotide sequence: TGCGCCAGCAGCTTGTCTCCAGGGAACACTGAAGCTTTCTTT.

The CDR3 DNA reads TGTGCCAGCAGCGAGGCAGGGTATGGCTACACCTTC. It translates to CASSEAGYGYTF. The rearrangement links TRBV6-5 to TRBJ1-2; tentative D call: TRBD1 (5 bases). Germline CDR1 MNHEY, CDR2 SVGAGI. The V end lost 6 bases, the J end lost 5 bases, and 10 bases lay between the germline ends. CDR3 length: 12 residues.

This rearrangement joins TRBV15 to TRBJ1-4, with 7 bases that match TRBD1. Germline V gene data show CDR1 as LNHNV and CDR2 as YYDKDF (reference sequence). The V and J ends lost 4 bases and 4 bases, in that order; junction bases with no gene match: 6. This CDR3 comprises 15 residues. The CDR3 region is CATSTSGGNNEKLFF. In nucleotides, the CDR3 is TGTGCCACCAGCACCTCAGGGGGGAATAATGAAAAACTGTTTTTT.

The chain links TRBV5-1 to TRBJ2-1; 11 bases align to TRBD2. J lost 9 bases, V lost 0 bases, and 20 bases had no gene match. CDR3 length equals 20 residues. Germline V gene sequence: CDR1 SGHRS, CDR2 YFSETQ. CDR3 in amino acids: CASSLVGSGTSGNLRSEQFF. The CDR3 DNA is TGCGCCAGCAGCTTGGTTGGGTCCGGGACTAGCGGAAACCTCCGGAGTGAGCAGTTCTTC. The whole variable domain, remainder taken from reference TRBV5-1 and TRBJ2-1, is KAGVTQTPRYLIKTRGQQVTLSCSPISGHRSVSWYQQTPGQGLQFLFEYFSETQRNKGNFPGRFSGRQFSNSRSEMNVSTLELGDSALYLCASSLVGSGTSGNLRSEQFFGPGTRLTVL.

The chain couples TRBV6-5 to TRBJ2-7; maybe TRBD2 (5 bases). CDR1 is MNHEY and CDR2 is SVGAGI in the germline V gene. There are 12 residues in the CDR3. Trimming removed 8 bases at V and 0 bases at J, with 8 bases between. CDR3 sequence: CASQAASYEQYF. The CDR3 DNA reads as TGTGCCAGCCAAGCGGCCTCCTACGAGCAGTACTTC.